This entry lists 8 T cell receptor beta chains sequenced from one sample in a study of blood T cell repertoires in COVID-19. The data were produced by immunoSEQ multiplex PCR, yet TCRdb's version contains in-frame clones alone and is incomplete. The profile shows about 230,000 clones, 65% to 85% of them singletons. The sample taken for sequencing was peripheral blood. Receptors originate from a woman older than 75 with acute or convalescent COVID-19.

J is TRBJ2-7 and V is TRBV28; 14 bases line up with TRBD2. Germline trimming cut 8 bases from V and 7 bases from J; bases unmatched to any gene: 7. CDR1 MDHEN and CDR2 SYDVKM come from the germline V gene. This CDR3 contains 14 residues. CDR3 sequence (DNA): TGTGCCAGCTCGACTAGCGGGAGGGCCGGGGAGCAGTACTTC. Translating it yields CASSTSGRAGEQYF. The entire variable domain, with the rest obtained from reference TRBV28 and TRBJ2-7, is as follows: DVKVTQSSRYLVKRTGEKVFLECVQDMDHENMFWYRQDPGLGLRLIYFSYDVKMKEKGDIPEGYSVSREKKERFSLILESASTNQTSMYLCASSTSGRAGEQYFGPGTRLTVT.

This clone was found a few times. The V call is TRBV24-1, the J call TRBJ2-5; 7 nucleotides line up with TRBD1. The CDR3 spans 16 residues. CDR1 is KGHDR, CDR2 SFDVKD, per germline. With 2 bases clipped from V and 1 base from J, the junction kept 6 bases outside the gene matches. The chain's CDR3 is CATSDSGTDFQETQYF. The CDR3 DNA reads TGTGCCACCAGTGATTCGGGGACAGATTTCCAAGAGACCCAGTACTTC.

The chain links TRBV5-1 to TRBJ1-1, with 7 positions matching TRBD1. Germline V lookup: CDR1 SGHRS, CDR2 YFSETQ. Trimming removed 8 bases from V and 3 bases from J; junction bases left unmatched: 10. The length of the CDR3 is 14 residues. CDR3 in amino acids: CASQPFDRDTEAFF. CDR3 nucleotide sequence: TGCGCCAGTCAACCCTTCGACAGGGACACTGAAGCTTTCTTT.

V gene TRBV5-1 combines with J gene TRBJ2-6, with 8 bases fitting TRBD1. The junction had 10 bases not matched to a gene; V was cut back by 5 bases and J by 0 bases. Germline CDR1 SGHRS, CDR2 YFSETQ. The CDR3 length is 18 residues. DNA of the CDR3: TGCGCCAGCAGACTCCGGGGACAGGCTGACTCTGGGGCCAACGTCCTGACTTTC. Its protein is CASRLRGQADSGANVLTF.

This chain links TRBV5-1 with TRBJ2-7, with 8 bases matching TRBD1. Losses at the gene ends were 4 bases for V and 3 bases for J; bases not matched to a gene: 9. The CDR3 has 15 residues. Looked up from germline, CDR1 is SGHRS and CDR2 is YFSETQ. The chain's CDR3 is CASSVMAGGFYEQYF. Written as DNA, the CDR3 is TGCGCCAGCAGCGTGATGGCAGGGGGCTTCTACGAGCAGTACTTC.

The chain uses TRBV27 and TRBJ1-6, with 7 positions matching TRBD1. The J segment lost 5 bases and the V segment lost 2 bases, leaving 6 bases of the junction unmatched. CDR3 length equals 16 residues. Germline CDR1 MNHEY, CDR2 SMNVEV (reference sequence). Here the CDR3 reads CASSLEGQSNNSPLHF. CDR3 in DNA: TGTGCCAGCAGTTTAGAGGGACAGTCAAATAATTCACCCCTCCACTTT.

This rearrangement joins TRBV3-1 (or the pseudogene TRBV3-2) to TRBJ1-3; a possible D gene is TRBD1 (5 bases). This CDR3 has 15 residues. The germline gives CDR1 LGHDT, CDR2 YNNKEL (reference sequence). V lost 0 bases to trimming and J lost 2 bases, with 8 bases between them. CDR3 region: CASSQDPGPGNTIYF. Written as DNA, the CDR3 is TGTGCCAGCAGCCAAGATCCAGGGCCTGGAAACACCATATATTTT.

The chain links TRBV5-8 to TRBJ2-7; TRBD2 matches at 9 bases. There are 16 residues in the CDR3. Per germline, CDR1 SGHTS and CDR2 YDEGEE. Trimming took 0 bases from V and 5 from J; bases not matched to a gene: 9. Written as DNA, the CDR3 is TGTGCCAGCAGCTTGGGGCTGGCTAGCGGGAAGGACGAGCAGTACTTC. Its translation: CASSLGLASGKDEQYF. Full variable domain (missing parts from reference TRBV5-8 and TRBJ2-7): EAGVTQSPTHLIKTRGQQATLRCSPISGHTSVYWYQQALGLGLQFLLWYDEGEERNRGNFPPRFSGRQFPNYSSELNVNALELEDSALYLCASSLGLASGKDEQYFGPGTRLTVT.